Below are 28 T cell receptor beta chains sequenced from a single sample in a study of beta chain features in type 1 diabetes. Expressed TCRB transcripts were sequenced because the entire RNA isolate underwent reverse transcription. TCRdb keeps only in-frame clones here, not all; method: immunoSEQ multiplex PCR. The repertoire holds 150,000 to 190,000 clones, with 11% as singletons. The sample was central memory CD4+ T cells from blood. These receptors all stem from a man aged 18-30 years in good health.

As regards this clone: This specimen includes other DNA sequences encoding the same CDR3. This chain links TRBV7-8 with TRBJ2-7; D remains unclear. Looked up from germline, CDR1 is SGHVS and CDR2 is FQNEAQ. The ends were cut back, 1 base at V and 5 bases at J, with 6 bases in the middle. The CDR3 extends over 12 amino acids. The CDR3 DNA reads TGTGCCAGCAGCTTAGGTCTGGACGAGCAGTACTTC. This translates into CASSLGLDEQYF.

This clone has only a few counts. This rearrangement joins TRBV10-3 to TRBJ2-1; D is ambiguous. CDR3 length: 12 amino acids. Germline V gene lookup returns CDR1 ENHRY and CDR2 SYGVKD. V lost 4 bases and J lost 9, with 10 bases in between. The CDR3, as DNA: TGTGCCATCAGTGTTACAACCGGTGAGCAGTTCTTC. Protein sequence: CAISVTTGEQFF.

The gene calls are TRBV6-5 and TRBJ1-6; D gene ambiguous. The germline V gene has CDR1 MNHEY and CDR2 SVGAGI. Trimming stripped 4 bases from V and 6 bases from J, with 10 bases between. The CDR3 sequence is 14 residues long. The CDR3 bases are TGTGCCAGCAGTTTTCGGAGGGTTAATTCACCCCTCCACTTT. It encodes CASSFRRVNSPLHF.

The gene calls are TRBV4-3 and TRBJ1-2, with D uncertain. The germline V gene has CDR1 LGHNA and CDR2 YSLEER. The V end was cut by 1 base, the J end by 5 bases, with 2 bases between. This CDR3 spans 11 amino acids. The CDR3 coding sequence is TGCGCCAGCAGCCAAGGGTATGGCTACACCTTC. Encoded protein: CASSQGYGYTF.

CDR3 sequence (DNA): TGTGCCAGCAGCTTAGCTCAGGACAGGGGTTTCAATGAGCAGTTCTTC. Residues: CASSLAQDRGFNEQFF. This chain uses TRBV7-6 with TRBJ2-1; 9 bases are a match to TRBD1. With 0 bases clipped from V and 6 bases from J, the junction kept 6 bases outside the gene matches. Per germline, CDR1 SGHVS and CDR2 FNYEAQ. CDR3 size: 16 residues.

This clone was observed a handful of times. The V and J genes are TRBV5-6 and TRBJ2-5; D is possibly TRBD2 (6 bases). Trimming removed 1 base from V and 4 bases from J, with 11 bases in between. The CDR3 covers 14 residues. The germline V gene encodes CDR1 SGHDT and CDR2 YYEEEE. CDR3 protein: CASSLLHGGETQYF. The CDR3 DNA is TGTGCCAGCAGCTTGTTACACGGGGGAGAGACCCAGTACTTC. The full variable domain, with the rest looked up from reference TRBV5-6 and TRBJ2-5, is DAGVTQSPTHLIKTRGQQVTLRCSPKSGHDTVSWYQQALGQGPQFIFQYYEEEERQRGNFPDRFSGHQFPNYSSELNVNALLLGDSALYLCASSLLHGGETQYFGPGTRLLVL.

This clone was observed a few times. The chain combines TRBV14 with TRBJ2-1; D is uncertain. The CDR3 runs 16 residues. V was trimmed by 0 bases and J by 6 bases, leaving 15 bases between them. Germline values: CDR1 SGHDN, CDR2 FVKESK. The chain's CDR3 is CASSQDLAPAPNEQFF. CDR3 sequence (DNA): TGTGCCAGCAGCCAAGATCTGGCGCCAGCCCCCAATGAGCAGTTCTTC.

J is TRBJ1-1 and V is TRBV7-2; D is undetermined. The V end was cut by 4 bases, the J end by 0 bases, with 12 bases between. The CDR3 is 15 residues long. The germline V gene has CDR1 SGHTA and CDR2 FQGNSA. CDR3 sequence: CASSSQQSLNTEAFF. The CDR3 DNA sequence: TGTGCCAGCAGCTCCCAACAGAGCTTGAACACTGAAGCTTTCTTT. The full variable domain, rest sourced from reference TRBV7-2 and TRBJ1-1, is GAGVSQSPSNKVTEKGKDVELRCDPISGHTALYWYRQSLGQGLEFLIYFQGNSAPDKSGLPSDRFSAERTGGSVSTLTIQRTQQEDSAVYLCASSSQQSLNTEAFFGQGTRLTVV.

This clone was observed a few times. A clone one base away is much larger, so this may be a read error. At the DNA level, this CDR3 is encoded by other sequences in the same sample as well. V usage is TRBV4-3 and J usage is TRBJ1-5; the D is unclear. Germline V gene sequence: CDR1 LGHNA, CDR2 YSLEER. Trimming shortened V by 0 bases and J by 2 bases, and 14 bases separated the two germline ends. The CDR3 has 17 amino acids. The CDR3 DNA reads TGCGCCAGCAGCCAAGATCTGGCAGGTATGGGCAATCAGCCCCAGCATTTT. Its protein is CASSQDLAGMGNQPQHF.

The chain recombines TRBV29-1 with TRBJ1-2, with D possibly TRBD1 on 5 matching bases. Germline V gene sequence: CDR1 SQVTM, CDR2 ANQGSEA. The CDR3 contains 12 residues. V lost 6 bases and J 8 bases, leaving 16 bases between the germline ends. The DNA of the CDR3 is TGCAGCGTAGCCGGGACCCGGGTAGGCTACACCTTC. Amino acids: CSVAGTRVGYTF.

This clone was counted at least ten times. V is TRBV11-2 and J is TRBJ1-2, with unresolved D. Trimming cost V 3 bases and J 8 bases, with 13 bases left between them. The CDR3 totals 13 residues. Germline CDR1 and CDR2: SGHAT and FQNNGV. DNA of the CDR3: TGTGCCAGCAGCTTTCAGTACACCGGAGGCTACACCTTC. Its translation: CASSFQYTGGYTF. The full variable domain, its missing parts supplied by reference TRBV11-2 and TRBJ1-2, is EAGVAQSPRYKIIEKRQSVAFWCNPISGHATLYWYQQILGQGPKLLIQFQNNGVVDDSQLPKDRFSAERLKGVDSTLKIQPAKLEDSAVYLCASSFQYTGGYTFGSGTRLTVV.

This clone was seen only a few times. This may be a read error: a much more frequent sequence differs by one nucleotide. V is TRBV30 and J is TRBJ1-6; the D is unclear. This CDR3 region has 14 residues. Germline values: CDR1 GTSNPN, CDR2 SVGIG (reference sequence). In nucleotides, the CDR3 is TGTGCCTGGATGGAAGGCTCCTATAAATCACCCCTCCACTTT. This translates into CAWMEGSYKSPLHF.

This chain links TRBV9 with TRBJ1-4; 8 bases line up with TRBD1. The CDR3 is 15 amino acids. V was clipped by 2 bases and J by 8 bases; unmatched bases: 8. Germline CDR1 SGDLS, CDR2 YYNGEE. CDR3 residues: CASSVGTGLREKLFF. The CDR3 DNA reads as TGTGCCAGCAGCGTTGGGACAGGCCTAAGGGAAAAACTGTTTTTT.

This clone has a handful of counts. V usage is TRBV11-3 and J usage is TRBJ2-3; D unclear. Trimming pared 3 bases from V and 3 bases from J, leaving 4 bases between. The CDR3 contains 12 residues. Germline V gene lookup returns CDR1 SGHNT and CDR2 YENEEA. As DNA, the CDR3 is TGTGCCAGCAGCTTTGCTACAGATACGCAGTATTTT. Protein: CASSFATDTQYF.

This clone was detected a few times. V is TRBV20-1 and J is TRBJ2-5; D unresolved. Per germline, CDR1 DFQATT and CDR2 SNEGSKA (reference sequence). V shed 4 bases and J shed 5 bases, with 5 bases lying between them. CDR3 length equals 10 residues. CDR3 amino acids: CSAIEETQYF. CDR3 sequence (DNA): TGCAGTGCTATCGAGGAGACCCAGTACTTC.

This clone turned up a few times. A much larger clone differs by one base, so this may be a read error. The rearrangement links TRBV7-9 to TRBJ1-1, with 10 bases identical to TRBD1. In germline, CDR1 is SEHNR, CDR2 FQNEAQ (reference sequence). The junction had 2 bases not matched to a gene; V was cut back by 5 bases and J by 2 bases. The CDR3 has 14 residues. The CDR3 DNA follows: TGTGCCAGCAGCCCGACAGGGGGCAACACTGAAGCTTTCTTT. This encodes CASSPTGGNTEAFF. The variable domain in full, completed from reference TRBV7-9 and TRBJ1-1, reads DTGVSQNPRHKITKRGQNVTFRCDPISEHNRLYWYRQTLGQGPEFLTYFQNEAQLEKSRLLSDRFSAERPKGSFSTLEIQRTEQGDSAMYLCASSPTGGNTEAFFGQGTRLTVV.

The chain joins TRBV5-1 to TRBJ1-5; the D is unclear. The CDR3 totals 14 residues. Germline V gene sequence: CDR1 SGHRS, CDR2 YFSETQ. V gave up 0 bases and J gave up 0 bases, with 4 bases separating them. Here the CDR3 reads CASSLEPSNQPQHF. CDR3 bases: TGCGCCAGCAGCTTGGAACCTAGCAATCAGCCCCAGCATTTT.

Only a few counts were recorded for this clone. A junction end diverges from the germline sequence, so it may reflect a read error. The CDR3: CAWSVYDNMGNSF. The CDR3 DNA is TGTGCCTGGAGTGTATACGATAACATGGGGAACTCCTTC. The genes are TRBV30 and TRBJ1-2; D call uncertain. Germline CDR1 reads GTSNPN; CDR2 reads SVGIG (reference sequence). The CDR3 has 13 residues.

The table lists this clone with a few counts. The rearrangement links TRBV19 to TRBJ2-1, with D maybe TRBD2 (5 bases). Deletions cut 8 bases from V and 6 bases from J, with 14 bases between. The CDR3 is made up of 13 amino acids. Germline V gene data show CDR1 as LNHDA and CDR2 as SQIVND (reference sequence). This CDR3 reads CASSAVGANEQFF. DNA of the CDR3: TGTGCCAGTTCGGCGGTGGGAGCCAATGAGCAGTTCTTC.

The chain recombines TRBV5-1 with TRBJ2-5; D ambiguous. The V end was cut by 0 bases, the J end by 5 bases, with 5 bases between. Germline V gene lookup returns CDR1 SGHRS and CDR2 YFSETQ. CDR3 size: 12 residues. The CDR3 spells CASSLDTETQYF. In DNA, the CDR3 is TGCGCCAGCAGCTTGGATACGGAGACCCAGTACTTC.

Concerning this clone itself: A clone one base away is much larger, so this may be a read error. The CDR3 here is CASSQEASSGSRSGELFF. The CDR3, as DNA: TGCGCCAGCAGCCAAGAGGCCTCGAGCGGGAGTAGGTCCGGGGAGCTGTTTTTT. The chain is built from TRBV4-1 and TRBJ2-2; 8 bases map to TRBD2. CDR3 size: 18 residues. Germline V gene data show CDR1 as MGHRA and CDR2 as YSYEKL. V trimming: 0 bases; J trimming: 6 bases; junction bases outside the gene matches: 12.

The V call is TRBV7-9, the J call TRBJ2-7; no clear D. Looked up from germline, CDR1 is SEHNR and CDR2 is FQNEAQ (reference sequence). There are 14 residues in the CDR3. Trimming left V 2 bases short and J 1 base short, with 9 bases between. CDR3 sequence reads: CASSLKGASYEQYF. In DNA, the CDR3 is TGTGCCAGCAGCTTAAAGGGCGCGTCCTACGAGCAGTACTTC. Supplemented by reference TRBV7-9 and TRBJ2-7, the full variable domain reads DTGVSQNPRHKITKRGQNVTFRCDPISEHNRLYWYRQTLGQGPEFLTYFQNEAQLEKSRLLSDRFSAERPKGSFSTLEIQRTEQGDSAMYLCASSLKGASYEQYFGPGTRLTVT.

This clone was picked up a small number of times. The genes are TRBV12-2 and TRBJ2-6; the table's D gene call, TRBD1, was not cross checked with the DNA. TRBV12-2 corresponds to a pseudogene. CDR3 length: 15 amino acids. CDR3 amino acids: CASRGQTSGANVLTF. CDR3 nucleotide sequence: TGTGCAAGTCGGGGACAGACCTCTGGGGCCAACGTCCTGACTTTC.

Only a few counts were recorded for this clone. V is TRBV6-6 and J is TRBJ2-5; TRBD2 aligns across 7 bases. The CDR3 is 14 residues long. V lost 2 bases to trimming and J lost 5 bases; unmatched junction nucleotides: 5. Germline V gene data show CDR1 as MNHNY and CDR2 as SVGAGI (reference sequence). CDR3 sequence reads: CASSYGGEGETQYF. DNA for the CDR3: TGTGCCAGCAGTTACGGCGGGGAGGGTGAGACCCAGTACTTC.

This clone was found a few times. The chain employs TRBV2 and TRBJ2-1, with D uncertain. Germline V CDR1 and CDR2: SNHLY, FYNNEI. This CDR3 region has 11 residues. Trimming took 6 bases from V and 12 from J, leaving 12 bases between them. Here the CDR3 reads CASSVLVGQFF. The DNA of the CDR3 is TGTGCCAGCAGCGTCCTCGTGGGGCAGTTCTTC.

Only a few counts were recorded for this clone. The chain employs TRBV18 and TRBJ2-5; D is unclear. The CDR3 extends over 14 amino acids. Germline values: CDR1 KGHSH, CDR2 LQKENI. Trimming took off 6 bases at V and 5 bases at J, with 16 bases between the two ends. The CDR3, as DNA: TGTGCCAGCTCTCCAACGGCAGGCTCGGAGACCCAGTACTTC. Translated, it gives CASSPTAGSETQYF. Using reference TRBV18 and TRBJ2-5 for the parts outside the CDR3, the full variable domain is NAGVMQNPRHLVRRRGQEARLRCSPMKGHSHVYWYRQLPEEGLKFMVYLQKENIIDESGMPKERFSAEFPKEGPSILRIQQVVRGDSAAYFCASSPTAGSETQYFGPGTRLLVL.

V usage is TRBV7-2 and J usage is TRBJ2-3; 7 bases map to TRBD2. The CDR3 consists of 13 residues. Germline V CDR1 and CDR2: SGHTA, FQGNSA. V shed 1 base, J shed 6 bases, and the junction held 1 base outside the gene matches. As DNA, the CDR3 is TGTGCCAGCAGCTTAGGACTAGCTGATACGCAGTATTTT. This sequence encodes CASSLGLADTQYF. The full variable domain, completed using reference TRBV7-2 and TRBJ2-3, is GAGVSQSPSNKVTEKGKDVELRCDPISGHTALYWYRQSLGQGLEFLIYFQGNSAPDKSGLPSDRFSAERTGGSVSTLTIQRTQQEDSAVYLCASSLGLADTQYFGPGTRLTVL.

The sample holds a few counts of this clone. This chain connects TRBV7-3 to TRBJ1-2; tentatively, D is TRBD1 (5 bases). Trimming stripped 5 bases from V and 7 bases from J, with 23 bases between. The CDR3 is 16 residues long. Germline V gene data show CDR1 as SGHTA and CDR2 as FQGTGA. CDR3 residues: CASSLGFSPGRFGYTF. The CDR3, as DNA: TGTGCCAGCAGCCTAGGCTTCAGTCCAGGGCGATTTGGCTACACCTTC.